The subject of this entry is one T cell receptor (beta chain). This clone was counted a single time. Its target antigen remains unknown. The input lacks base qualities; no much larger clone sits a single base away. Libraries were made using the immunoSEQ multiplex PCR assay. A mixture of 60 forward primers for TCR Vbeta segments and 13 reverse primers for TCR Jbeta segments was used in the multiplex PCR. A multiplex PCR assay on genomic DNA amplified the CDR3 region of rearranged TCR beta genes. The amplified TCR beta libraries were sequenced on the Illumina HiSeq System as 87-base-pair reads. As for the authors' bioinformatics: In a later analysis, tens of millions of unique TCR beta chains were counted across the approximately 670 repertoires, and approximately 9.9 million of these chains were shared by at least two donors. A nearest-neighbor algorithm error-corrected the raw reads and collapsed the reads into unique sequences, merging closely related sequences to remove PCR and sequencing errors. Alignment of CDR3 sequences to IMGT reference sequences was used to assign V, D and J gene segments. Each retained sequence needed at least a six-nucleotide match to both a V gene segment and a J gene segment. A rearrangement counted as productive if the CDR3 had no stop codons and remained in frame with V and J, and every other rearrangement counted as non-productive. Following IMGT convention, CDR3 was defined as the stretch from the second conserved V-encoded cysteine up to the conserved J-encoded phenylalanine. Sequences without an unambiguous match to a single V gene segment were excluded from the earlier analysis of several hundred of the donors. An earlier analysis of 587 of the donors called V segments functional above 56.7% productive rearrangements and segregating when the between-donor standard deviation exceeded 5%. A statistical classification framework was built for diagnosing cytomegalovirus status from the catalog of TCR beta chain sequences. In a later analysis, V and J genes were assigned by comparing TCR nucleotide sequences against IMGT/GENE-DB human TR gene sequences. A later analysis assigned CDR3 sequences and most-parsimonious VDJ recombination scenarios with the TCRdist pipeline. In a later analysis, each TCR beta chain was defined by its CDR3 amino acid sequence together with its V-gene family, and reads lacking a unique V-gene family were excluded. A later analysis removed several hundred highly shared, low-generation-probability nucleotide sequences to deal with suspected cross-contamination and a sequencing artifact. For each public chain, a later analysis derived a clonal expansion index from normalized ranks of inferred template counts within each repertoire. Generation probabilities in a later analysis came from a VDJ recombination model fitted to out-of-frame rearrangements, and those results were checked against IGoR. Hypergeometric tests were used in a later analysis to score TCR-TCR, TCR-HLA and TCR-CMV co-occurrence, with a repertoire-size bias correction applied to the TCR pairs. A later analysis estimated false discovery rates by permuting HLA or CMV assignments 20 times. In a later analysis, co-occurring TCRs were grouped with DBSCAN, and TCRdist sequence similarity was added when clustering was performed within HLA-allele-positive subsets. For co-occurrence clustering, repertoires with fewer than 30,000 or more than 120,000 public chains were excluded, along with five repertoires with anomalous nucleotide sharing. What TCRdb holds here is the immuneACCESS table cut down to in-frame rearrangements. Part of the clones is not present; checked against another copy, under half of the missing clones reflect an unresolved V gene, and the others are unexplained. V, J and clone size were drawn from that table, and D and trimming were deduced from the DNA. The sample table lists more than 80,000 clones, roughly 80% of them with a count of one. About 1.6% of the sample is in the top ten clones.

Trimming accounts for 4 bases at V and 1 base at J, while the number of junction bases matched to no gene is 15. From the cysteine through the phenylalanine, the CDR3 covers 18 amino acids. Only the CDR3 DNA is retained, 54 bases long and in frame from the first base. The germline V gene encodes CDR1 GTSNPN and CDR2 SVGIG (reference sequence). The data belong to a study of cytomegalovirus exposure and HLA in healthy donors (dated by TCRdb to the late 2010s). At the level of the whole study: An earlier analysis of approximately 640 of the donors reported approximately 290 Gb of sequence data and around 120 million unique TCR beta sequences from 150 million to 200 million T cells. The study used immunosequencing to profile the T cell repertoires of 600 to 850 subjects and linked those repertoires to cytomegalovirus serostatus. A later genetic analysis took genome-wide SNP genotypes for about 55% of the roughly 700 donors and used that subset as a discovery cohort. Every repertoire in the discovery cohort had been generated on one and the same sequencing platform. Typing coverage differed by locus: A, B, C, DRB1 and DQB1 were typed in about 620-630 donors, DQA1 in roughly 500, DPA1 in 600 to 610, and DPB1 in about 450. Rather than using new phenotypic data, the later analysis identified candidate immune exposures from TCR beta sequences and from how often those sequences occurred across donors. To decide whether each TCR beta V gene segment behaved as functional or pseudogenic, an earlier analysis of fewer than 750 of the donors relied on high-throughput TCR beta sequencing. Of the 398 genotyped donors, around 81% fell in the genetic ancestry cluster associated with self-reported Caucasian donors. A later analysis re-analyzed previously published TCR beta repertoires from roughly 600 donors and added high-resolution HLA genotyping to study TCR occurrence patterns. Donor age, sex, ethnicity and CMV serostatus were compiled together with the repertoire data. In addition to the first cohort of 666 subjects, a separate validation cohort of approximately 120 different subjects was used. Several DR-DQ haplotypes were handled as single units for association and clustering, since linkage in the cohort was strong. To predict cytomegalovirus infection status, the study brought together high-throughput TCR immunosequencing, statistical association of individual TCRs with disease status, and machine learning. About 320 gigabases of sequencing data and tens of millions of unique TCR sequences were included in an early release covering 550 to 800 HLA-typed donors. Class I and class II HLA loci were covered by the typing at four-digit resolution. The study aimed to test whether signatures of past pathogen exposure could be identified by cataloging public T cell receptors. Among about 360 genotyped donors of the cohort, an average of 235,054 unique TCR beta nucleotide sequences were sequenced per donor, about a sixth of them non-productive.

The cohort consisted of 650 to 850 healthy bone marrow donors. Cohort members were all nominally healthy when sampled, although unrecorded immune exposures were likely present. The donor was CMV seronegative and was included in the group of around 320 seronegative cohort members. A peripheral blood sample was provided by each donor, and peripheral blood mononuclear cells were used for TCR beta sequencing. The Qiagen DNeasy Blood Extraction Kit was used to extract genomic DNA from the blood cell samples. What the study reported, not specific to this receptor: A total of fewer than 200 TCR beta chains were listed by the study as associated with cytomegalovirus. It was suggested by the authors that the approach could potentially be generalized to other disease states and immunological phenotypes. A cluster of highly shared sequence variants was judged likely to represent a technical artifact of the sequencing pipeline. A later analysis associated about 18,000 TCR beta sequences with specific HLA alleles at a false discovery rate of 0.05. The presence/absence analyses assumed that sequencing depth was roughly uniform across donors, and that assumption may not be true. Most TCR sequences were seen in very few donors, while some public TCRs were found in many individuals. Linkage disequilibrium might explain the correlated functional status among segregating V segments, but an unknown experimental factor could not be ruled out. A later genetic analysis reported fewer N-insertions in productive TCRs among donors in an Asian-associated ancestry cluster than the roughly 650-donor mean. A later analysis found that HLA-associated TCR beta chains were more clonally expanded and had lower generation probabilities than equally common non-associated chains. The 87-base-pair reads could not distinguish some IMGT-functional V segments, including TRBV6-2 and TRBV6-3, so those segments were excluded. An earlier analysis of approximately 500 of the donors showed that most TCR beta V segments appeared in productive rearrangements either about 90% or about 30% of the time, which broadly matched IMGT annotations. According to a later analysis, most CMV-associated TCR beta chains appeared to be HLA-restricted, and the HLA associations seemed to be driven largely by CMV exposure. In a later genetic analysis, a missense DCLRE1C variant was associated with V-gene and J-gene trimming of TCR beta chains, and the association was replicated in an independent cohort. In a later analysis, several top co-occurrence clusters were reported to appear linked to parvovirus B19, influenza, CMV and Epstein-Barr virus. A further reported finding was that TCR beta sequences accurately predicted the HLA-A and HLA-B alleles for most subjects in the first cohort. In both the original and validation cohorts, the classifier was reported to diagnose cytomegalovirus status with high specificity and sensitivity. Because counts were too low, roughly 18 rarely observed V segments, including chromosome 9 orphons, were left out of the earlier analysis of about 620 of the donors. In vitro tests confirmed that a few of the cytomegalovirus-associated TCR beta chains recognize cytomegalovirus antigens. Because HLA typing was missing for some donors at each locus, association tests included only the typed subset. According to a later analysis, TCR association rates differed among HLA loci, with DRB1 alleles showing the most associated TCRs and HLA-C alleles showing the fewest. When HLA alleles, especially DR and DQ, strongly co-occurred, TCR associations were difficult to assign to individual alleles. In this cohort, only TCR beta chains were sequenced, and detectable features were limited by the absence of alpha or paired-chain data. CMV serostatus was the only immune exposure information available for the cohort.

Source material: PBMCs. This chain is built from TRBV30 and TRBJ1-1; the junction holds 10 bases that match TRBD1. The receptor comes from a man aged 50 to 60 in good health and CMV-seronegative. The DNA reads as follows: TGTGCCTGGATAACCACACCGGGACAGGGGTTGTGGAACACTGAAGCTTTCTTT. This codes for CAWITTPGQGLWNTEAFF.